The clone carrying this TCR beta chain has a handful of counts. What it recognizes is unknown. The CDR3 has 15 residues. Germline-derived CDR1 and CDR2 are ENHRY and SYGVKD. V gave up 6 bases and J gave up 2 bases; unmatched junction bases: 6. Stated treatment: 10-day PBMC culture with coronavirus spike peptide pools or control peptides (ViraFEST assay). The Oncomine TCR Beta short-read assay was applied to DNA of cultured CD4+ T cells. MiXCR, run by TCRdb on the PCR reads, gives a single entry per CDR3 protein. The table has roughly 24,000 distinct CDR3 sequences, 64% seen once. This entry belongs to a study of vaccination and CD4 T cells after COVID-19.

The chain recombines TRBV10-3 with TRBJ2-2, with 7 positions matching TRBD1. The receptor was isolated from a human donor who had recovered from COVID-19. Sequences were obtained from CD4+ T cells from blood, cultured in vitro. The CDR3 nucleotides read TGTGCCATCAGGGATGGGACAGCCAACACCGGGGAGCTGTTTTTT. It codes for CAIRDGTANTGELFF.